This TCR beta chain was profiled in a study of neurological immune-mediated disorders. Study-level points and caveats: Phylogenetic grouping placed 18 of 34 multiple sclerosis patients' repertoires in one related-CDR3 cluster, a possible signature.

There are many counts of this clonotype. Its antigen is still unknown. TCRdb reanalysed the 5' RACE reads using MiXCR and keeps one entry per CDR3 protein. Found here are 80,000 to 100,000 distinct CDR3 sequences, around 3.5% of them singletons; the top ten hold about 3%. Trimming shortened V by 5 bases and J by 1 base, and 21 bases separated the two germline ends. Germline V gives CDR1 SEHNR, CDR2 FQNEAQ (reference sequence). The CDR3 is 18 amino acids. The TCR comes from a woman between 45 and 60 years old with multiple sclerosis. This chain links TRBV7-9 with TRBJ1-5; weak D call: TRBD1 (5 bases). The sample comprised PBMCs. The CDR3 bases are TGTGCCAGCAGCCAGGGAGGGTCTACCTCCTTCAGCAATCAGCCCCAGCATTTT. Its protein is CASSQGGSTSFSNQPQHF.